The 21 T cell receptor beta chains below were found in one sample sequenced in a study of blood T cell repertoires in COVID-19. Assay used: immunoSEQ multiplex PCR; TCRdb lists only in-frame clones, some missing. This sample yields about 370,000 clones, of which 80% to 90% are seen a single time; 1% belongs to the top ten. The sequencing input was PBMCs or T cells enriched from blood (not recorded which). The receptors originated from a man aged 18 to 35 who had recovered from COVID-19.

This sequence joins TRBV5-1 and TRBJ2-1, with D uncertain. There are 14 residues in the CDR3. The germline V and J ends were trimmed by 0 bases and 2 bases, with 6 bases remaining between them. Germline V gene data show CDR1 as SGHRS and CDR2 as YFSETQ. CDR3 loop: CASSLDSTYNEQFF. Written as DNA, the CDR3 is TGCGCCAGCAGCTTGGACTCGACCTACAATGAGCAGTTCTTC.

This clone was detected once. The V and J genes are TRBV3-1 (or the pseudogene TRBV3-2) and TRBJ1-6, with 9 bases identical to TRBD1. V was clipped by 8 bases and J by 10 bases; unmatched bases: 9. Germline V gene sequence: CDR1 LGHDT, CDR2 YNNKEL (reference sequence). The CDR3 sequence is 14 residues long. The CDR3 DNA reads as TGTGCCAGCGGTTCCGGGACAGGGCCGTCACCCCTCCACTTT. Translation gives CASGSGTGPSPLHF.

The chain uses TRBV7-2 and TRBJ1-6; D is ambiguous. Trimming stripped 5 bases from V and 4 bases from J, with 12 bases between. In germline, CDR1 is SGHTA, CDR2 FQGNSA. This CDR3 is 15 amino acids long. The CDR3 DNA is TGTGCCAGCAGCCCATCGGGGTTTTATAATTCACCCCTCCACTTT. Translated, it gives CASSPSGFYNSPLHF.

The chain combines TRBV5-1 with TRBJ2-7; 8 bases are a match to TRBD2. After removal of 1 base from V and 6 bases from J, the junction contained 6 bases not matched to a gene. CDR3 length equals 14 residues. Germline lookup yields CDR1 SGHRS and CDR2 YFSETQ. As DNA, the CDR3 is TGCGCCAGCAGCTTGCGGGAGGGCCTTTTCGAGCAGTACTTC. It translates to CASSLREGLFEQYF. Supplemented by reference TRBV5-1 and TRBJ2-7, the full variable domain reads KAGVTQTPRYLIKTRGQQVTLSCSPISGHRSVSWYQQTPGQGLQFLFEYFSETQRNKGNFPGRFSGRQFSNSRSEMNVSTLELGDSALYLCASSLREGLFEQYFGPGTRLTVT.

J is TRBJ2-3 and V is TRBV5-8; tentatively, D is TRBD1 (5 bases). CDR3 length equals 14 residues. Trimming stripped 4 bases from V and 3 bases from J, with 12 bases between. Germline V gene lookup returns CDR1 SGHTS and CDR2 YDEGEE. DNA of the CDR3: TGTGCCAGCAGCCCTAGAAGGGGAACAGATACGCAGTATTTT. Amino acids: CASSPRRGTDTQYF.

This chain links TRBV5-1 with TRBJ1-5; 9 bases align to TRBD1. V was pared by 2 bases and J by 7 bases, with 7 bases of the junction left unmatched. This CDR3 has 15 residues. CDR1 and CDR2 from the germline V gene are SGHRS and YFSETQ. Here the CDR3 reads CASSFGGTGYQPQHF. CDR3 DNA sequence: TGCGCCAGCAGCTTTGGAGGGACAGGGTACCAGCCCCAGCATTTT.

This chain connects TRBV11-2 to TRBJ2-1; 8 bases are shared with TRBD2. Germline V gene data show CDR1 as SGHAT and CDR2 as FQNNGV. J gave up 2 bases and V 5 bases, and 5 bases lay outside the gene matches. The CDR3 sequence is 15 residues long. CDR3 sequence: CASSPGLGAYNEQFF. Written as DNA, the CDR3 is TGTGCCAGCAGCCCGGGACTAGGTGCCTACAATGAGCAGTTCTTC.

This clone occurred a few times. This rearrangement joins TRBV9 to TRBJ1-2; 8 bases fit TRBD1. In germline, CDR1 is SGDLS, CDR2 YYNGEE. CDR3 length equals 14 residues. The V segment lost 3 bases and the J segment 4 bases; nucleotides outside the gene matches: 5. CDR3 sequence reads: CASSATGGTYGYTF. In nucleotides, the CDR3 is TGTGCCAGCAGCGCCACAGGGGGGACCTATGGCTACACCTTC.

This chain joins TRBV12-5 and TRBJ1-2, with no clear D. The CDR3 contains 10 residues. Germline V gene sequence: CDR1 LGHNT, CDR2 FRNRAP. Deletions cut 1 base from V and 12 bases from J, with 6 bases between. In DNA form, the CDR3 reads TGTGCTAGTGGTTTGGAACTGAACACCTTC. It encodes CASGLELNTF.

The rearrangement uses TRBV4-1 and TRBJ2-1, with 8 bases aligning to TRBD2. Per the germline V gene, CDR1 is MGHRA and CDR2 is YSYEKL. J lost 4 bases, V lost 1 base, and 18 bases had no gene match. The CDR3 totals 20 residues. The CDR3 spells CASSQVGTNGGAPSYNEQFF. CDR3 nucleotide sequence: TGCGCCAGCAGCCAAGTTGGGACTAACGGGGGGGCCCCATCTTACAATGAGCAGTTCTTC.

The J gene is TRBJ2-1, the V gene TRBV20-1; 7 bases map to TRBD2. The J segment lost 14 bases and the V segment lost 4 bases, leaving 5 bases of the junction unmatched. Germline CDR1 is DFQATT and CDR2 is SNEGSKA (reference sequence). The CDR3 totals 10 residues. The CDR3 protein is CSAMRLAEFF. The DNA of the CDR3 is TGCAGTGCTATGAGGCTAGCGGAGTTCTTC.

This clone was seen a single time. The chain links TRBV27 to TRBJ1-5, with 8 bases aligning to TRBD1. Germline-derived CDR1 and CDR2 are MNHEY and SMNVEV (reference sequence). The V gene end was trimmed by 4 bases and the J gene end by 1 base; junction bases not matched to a gene: 3. The length of the CDR3 is 15 residues. In nucleotides, the CDR3 is TGTGCCAGCAGTTATGGACAGGGAAGCAATCAGCCCCAGCATTTT. This gives the protein CASSYGQGSNQPQHF.

Notes on this clone: A read error is possible here, since a much larger clone lies one base away. At the DNA level, this CDR3 is encoded by other sequences in the same sample as well. The chain has TRBV7-2 and TRBJ1-5; 7 bases fit TRBD1. Germline assignment: CDR1 SGHTA and CDR2 FQGNSA. J lost 7 bases, V lost 4 bases, and 4 bases had no gene match. The CDR3 contains 13 residues. The CDR3 sequence: CASSYRGDQPQHF. DNA of the CDR3: TGTGCCAGCAGCTACAGGGGAGACCAGCCCCAGCATTTT.

This chain links TRBV25-1 with TRBJ2-1; D possibly corresponds to TRBD1 (6 bases). Trimming took 4 bases from V and 2 from J, leaving 9 bases between them. Germline CDR1 MGHDK, CDR2 SYGVNS. The CDR3 runs to 14 residues. The CDR3 loop reads CASSAAGAYNEQFF. In DNA, the CDR3 is TGTGCCAGCAGTGCAGCAGGGGCCTACAATGAGCAGTTCTTC. Drawing the rest from reference TRBV25-1 and TRBJ2-1, the complete variable domain is EADIYQTPRYLVIGTGKKITLECSQTMGHDKMYWYQQDPGMELHLIHYSYGVNSTEKGDLSSESTVSRIRTEHFPLTLESARPSHTSQYLCASSAAGAYNEQFFGPGTRLTVL.

The chain uses TRBV4-1 and TRBJ1-5; no clear D gene. Germline loops: CDR1 MGHRA, CDR2 YSYEKL. The germline V and J ends were trimmed by 0 bases and 0 bases, with 6 bases remaining between them. CDR3 length equals 15 residues. The CDR3 protein is CASSQEAFSNQPQHF. CDR3 coding DNA: TGCGCCAGCAGCCAAGAGGCCTTTAGCAATCAGCCCCAGCATTTT.

The chain carries TRBV30 and TRBJ2-7, with TRBD1 as a possible D gene (5 bases). The CDR3 has 12 amino acids. The germline gives CDR1 GTSNPN, CDR2 SVGIG (reference sequence). Deletions cut 2 bases from V and 7 bases from J, with 12 bases between. CDR3 coding DNA: TGTGCCTGGAGTCAGGGTGCAAGTGAGCAGTACTTC. Amino acid sequence: CAWSQGASEQYF.

In nucleotides, the CDR3 is TGTGCCGGCACCTCTGGACTAGCGGGATACAATGAGCAGTTCTTC. Its protein is CAGTSGLAGYNEQFF. This sequence joins TRBV2 and TRBJ2-1; 12 bases match TRBD2. This CDR3 contains 15 residues. Germline-derived CDR1 and CDR2 are SNHLY and FYNNEI. After removal of 11 bases from V and 4 bases from J, the junction contained 9 bases not matched to a gene.

The chain recombines TRBV30 with TRBJ1-4, with D possibly being TRBD1 (6 bases). Germline-derived CDR1 and CDR2 are GTSNPN and SVGIG (reference sequence). This CDR3 comprises 15 residues. V was pared by 0 bases and J by 6 bases, with 14 bases between. The CDR3 protein is CAWSVLGGPDEKLFF. CDR3 coding DNA: TGTGCCTGGAGTGTACTCGGGGGGCCGGATGAAAAACTGTTTTTT.

The chain is built from TRBV5-4 and TRBJ2-2, with 8 bases identical to TRBD2. This CDR3 region has 15 residues. Trimming took 3 bases from V and 3 from J; bases not matched to a gene: 4. Per germline, CDR1 SGHNT and CDR2 YYREEE (reference sequence). The CDR3 reads CASSSGRADTGELFF. CDR3 nucleotides: TGTGCCAGCAGCTCCGGGAGGGCTGACACCGGGGAGCTGTTTTTT.

V is TRBV20-1 and J is TRBJ2-1; D uncertain. CDR1 and CDR2 from the germline V gene are DFQATT and SNEGSKA (reference sequence). The CDR3 length is 11 residues. V lost 0 bases, J lost 7 bases, and 4 bases lay in between. The CDR3 sequence: CSARERNEQFF. CDR3 in DNA: TGCAGTGCTAGAGAGAGGAATGAGCAGTTCTTC.

This clone was seen a handful of times. The chain joins TRBV7-9 to TRBJ1-1, with D possibly matching TRBD1 (5 bases). V shed 7 bases and J shed 1 base, with 13 bases lying between them. The CDR3 is 14 amino acids. Germline CDR1 reads SEHNR; CDR2 reads FQNEAQ (reference sequence). The CDR3 DNA reads as TGTGCCAGCACACGGGGGGGAGCGAACACTGAAGCTTTCTTT. Its protein product is CASTRGGANTEAFF.